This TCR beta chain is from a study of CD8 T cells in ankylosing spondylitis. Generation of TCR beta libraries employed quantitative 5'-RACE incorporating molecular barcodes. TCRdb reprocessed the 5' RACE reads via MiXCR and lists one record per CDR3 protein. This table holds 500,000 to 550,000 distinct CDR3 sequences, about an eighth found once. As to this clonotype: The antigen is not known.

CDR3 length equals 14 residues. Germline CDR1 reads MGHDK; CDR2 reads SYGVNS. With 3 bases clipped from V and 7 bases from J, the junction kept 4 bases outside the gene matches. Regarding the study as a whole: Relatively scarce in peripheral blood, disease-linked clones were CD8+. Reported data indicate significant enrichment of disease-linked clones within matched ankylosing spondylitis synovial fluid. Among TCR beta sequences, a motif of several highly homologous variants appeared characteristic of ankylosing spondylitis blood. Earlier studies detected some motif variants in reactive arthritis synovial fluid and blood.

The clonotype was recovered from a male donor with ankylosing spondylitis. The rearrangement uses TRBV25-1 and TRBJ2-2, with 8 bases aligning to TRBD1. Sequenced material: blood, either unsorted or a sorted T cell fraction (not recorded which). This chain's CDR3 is CASSEDRVNGELFF. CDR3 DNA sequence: TGTGCCAGCAGTGAGGACAGGGTAAACGGGGAGCTGTTTTTT.